The 14 T cell receptor beta chains reported below all come from one sample, sequenced in a study of identical twins. TCRdb re-derived calls from the 5' RACE reads in MiXCR, one entry per CDR3 protein. The data show fewer than 650,000 distinct CDR3 sequences, 7.1% seen once. These data also formed part of another study, on yellow fever vaccine responses in identical twins.

The source material was PBMCs. Receptors originate from a woman under 30 in good health.

The table lists this clonotype with many counts. The V and J genes are TRBV24-1 and TRBJ2-3; the D gene could be TRBD1 or TRBD2 (6 bases each). CDR3 length equals 16 residues. The germline CDR1 and CDR2 sequences are KGHDR and SFDVKD. Trimming removed 7 bases from V and 2 bases from J, with 18 bases in between. The CDR3 region has the DNA TGTGCCACCAGCGACCCCTCCCCGGGGGCCACAGATACGCAGTATTTT. Its translation: CATSDPSPGATDTQYF.

The V gene is TRBV5-4, the J gene TRBJ2-1; D not certain. The CDR3 has 15 residues. Trimming shortened V by 3 bases and J by 3 bases, and 13 bases separated the two germline ends. CDR1 is SGHNT, CDR2 YYREEE, per germline (reference sequence). The CDR3 spells CASSSGSELYNEQFF. The CDR3 DNA reads as TGTGCCAGCAGCTCCGGATCGGAGCTCTACAATGAGCAGTTCTTC.

This clonotype was detected ten times or more. The chain couples TRBV3-1 to TRBJ2-7; 7 bases match TRBD1. With V trimmed by 1 base and J by 4 bases, 4 bases remained unmatched. Germline loops: CDR1 LGHDT, CDR2 YNNKEL (reference sequence). The CDR3 loop spans 14 amino acids. CDR3 nucleotides: TGTGCCAGCAGCCAAGTAGGGGGCGGGTACGAGCAGTACTTC. Its translation is CASSQVGGGYEQYF.

V and J are TRBV15 and TRBJ2-5, with 9 positions matching TRBD2. The trim removed 0 bases at V and 5 bases at J, leaving 7 bases unmatched. Germline CDR1 reads LNHNV; CDR2 reads YYDKDF (reference sequence). This CDR3 has 16 amino acids. The CDR3 DNA sequence: TGTGCCACCAGCAGAGATTTAGCGGGAGTTTCGGAGACCCAGTACTTC. Translation gives CATSRDLAGVSETQYF.

There are a few counts of this clonotype. The CDR3 DNA reads as TGTGCCAGCAGTTCCCCTCAGCTGCTCCAGACCTCTGGGGCCAACGTCCTGACTTTC. This translates into CASSSPQLLQTSGANVLTF. V gene TRBV28 combines with J gene TRBJ2-6; unclear D gene. Germline V lookup: CDR1 MDHEN, CDR2 SYDVKM. This CDR3 contains 19 residues. Trimming cost V 4 bases and J 0 bases, with 19 bases left between them.

The sample holds a few counts of this clonotype. The chain joins TRBV25-1 to TRBJ1-5, with unresolved D. The CDR3 sequence is 14 residues long. Trimming cost V 5 bases and J 7 bases, with 15 bases left between them. Germline V gives CDR1 MGHDK, CDR2 SYGVNS. The CDR3 DNA reads as TGTGCCAGCAGTCTAGTCGGTTCGGGACAGCCCCAGCATTTT. Its translation is CASSLVGSGQPQHF.

CDR3 sequence: CASCCLAGGGNEQFF. The CDR3, as DNA: TGTGCCAGCTGTTGCCTAGCGGGGGGAGGCAATGAGCAGTTCTTC. This sequence joins TRBV12-3 or TRBV12-4 and TRBJ2-1; 11 nucleotides line up with TRBD2. V was clipped by 8 bases and J by 6 bases; unmatched bases: 9. The CDR3 totals 15 residues.

The rearrangement uses TRBV20-1 and TRBJ2-1, with TRBD2 matching over 9 bases. Germline V gives CDR1 DFQATT, CDR2 SNEGSKA (reference sequence). Losses at the gene ends were 2 bases for V and 7 bases for J; bases not matched to a gene: 12. The CDR3 contains 16 residues. The CDR3 sequence is CSARQLAGWKNNEQFF. In DNA form, the CDR3 reads TGCAGTGCTAGACAACTAGCGGGCTGGAAGAATAATGAGCAGTTCTTC.

This clonotype was counted a few times. This rearrangement joins TRBV12-3 or TRBV12-4 to TRBJ1-1; D not certain. V was cut by 5 bases and J by 5 bases, with 9 bases left in between. The CDR3 spans 12 residues. The CDR3 nucleotides read TGTGCCAGCAGTCGGACCTCTACTGAAGCTTTCTTT. As protein: CASSRTSTEAFF.

This chain joins TRBV12-3 or TRBV12-4 and TRBJ2-7; 7 bases agree with TRBD1. V dropped 6 bases and J dropped 3; count of bases not matched to a gene: 5. This CDR3 has 13 amino acids. DNA of the CDR3: TGTGCCAGCAGGAGTACAGGGGTCTACGAGCAGTACTTC. This codes for CASRSTGVYEQYF.

This clonotype was seen ten or more times. The chain has TRBV6-4 and TRBJ2-1; 9 bases align to TRBD2. Looked up from germline, CDR1 is MRHNA and CDR2 is SNTAGT. The CDR3 extends over 15 amino acids. J was trimmed by 7 bases and V by 3 bases; bases with no gene match: 7. DNA of the CDR3: TGTGCCAGCAGTGAGGCAGCGGGGGGTCTAAATGAGCAGTTCTTC. This codes for CASSEAAGGLNEQFF.

This clonotype was observed many times. This rearrangement joins TRBV4-2 to TRBJ1-1; possible D gene TRBD1, 5 bases. Germline-derived CDR1 and CDR2 are LGHNA and YNFKEQ. This CDR3 is built from 16 residues. V lost 5 bases, J lost 3 bases, and 19 bases lay in between. CDR3 loop: CASSYGGAGLDTEAFF. For the CDR3, the DNA is TGTGCCAGCAGCTATGGTGGGGCAGGGTTGGACACTGAAGCTTTCTTT.

CDR3 coding DNA: TGTGCCATCAGAACGACGAAGCCGGACTATGGCTACACCTTC. Translating gives CAIRTTKPDYGYTF. V usage is TRBV10-3 and J usage is TRBJ1-2; no reliable D call. Germline assignment: CDR1 ENHRY and CDR2 SYGVKD. Trimming removed 6 bases at V and 3 bases at J, with 14 bases between. The CDR3 is 14 residues long.

At least ten counts were recorded for this clonotype. J is TRBJ2-7 and V is TRBV27, with no clear D. Germline values: CDR1 MNHEY, CDR2 SMNVEV (reference sequence). CDR3 length: 14 amino acids. V was clipped by 5 bases and J by 4 bases, with 15 bases between them. The CDR3 coding sequence is TGTGCCAGCAGTACACATCTCGTGAGGTACGAGCAGTACTTC. Amino acids: CASSTHLVRYEQYF.